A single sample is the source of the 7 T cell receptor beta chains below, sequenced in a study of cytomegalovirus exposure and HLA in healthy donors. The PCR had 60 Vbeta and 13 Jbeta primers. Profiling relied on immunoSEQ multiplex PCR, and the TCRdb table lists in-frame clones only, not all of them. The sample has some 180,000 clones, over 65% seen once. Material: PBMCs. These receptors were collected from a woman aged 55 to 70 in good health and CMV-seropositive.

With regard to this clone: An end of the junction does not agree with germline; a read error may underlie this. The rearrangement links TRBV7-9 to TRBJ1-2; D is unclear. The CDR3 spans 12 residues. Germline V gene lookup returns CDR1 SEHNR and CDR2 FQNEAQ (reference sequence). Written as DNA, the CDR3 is TGTTCCAGCAGCCAGCAGGTCTATGGCTACACCTTC. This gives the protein CSSSQQVYGYTF. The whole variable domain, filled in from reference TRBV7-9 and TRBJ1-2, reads DTGVSQNPRHKITKRGQNVTFRCDPISEHNRLYWYRQTLGQGPEFLTYFQNEAQLEKSRLLSDRFSAERPKGSFSTLEIQRTEQGDSAMYLCSSSQQVYGYTFGSGTRLTVV.

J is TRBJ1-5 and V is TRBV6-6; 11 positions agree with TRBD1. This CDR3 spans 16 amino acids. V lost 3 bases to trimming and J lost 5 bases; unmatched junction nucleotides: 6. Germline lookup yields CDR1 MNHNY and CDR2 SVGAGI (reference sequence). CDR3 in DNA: TGTGCCAGCAGTTATAGGACAGGGGGCGCGGATCAGCCCCAGCATTTT. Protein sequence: CASSYRTGGADQPQHF.

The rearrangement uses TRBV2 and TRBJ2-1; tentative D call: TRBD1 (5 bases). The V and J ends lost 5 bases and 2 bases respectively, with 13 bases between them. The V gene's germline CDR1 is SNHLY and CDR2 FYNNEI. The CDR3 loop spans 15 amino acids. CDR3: CASSRQGMAYNEQFF. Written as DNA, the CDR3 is TGTGCCAGCAGTCGTCAGGGTATGGCCTACAATGAGCAGTTCTTC.

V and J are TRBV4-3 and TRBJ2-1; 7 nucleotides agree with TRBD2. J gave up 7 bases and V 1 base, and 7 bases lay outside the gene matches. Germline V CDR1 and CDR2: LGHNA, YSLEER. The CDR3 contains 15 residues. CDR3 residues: CASSQGSSRGNEQFF. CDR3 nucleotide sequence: TGCGCCAGCAGCCAAGGGTCCTCGCGGGGGAATGAGCAGTTCTTC.

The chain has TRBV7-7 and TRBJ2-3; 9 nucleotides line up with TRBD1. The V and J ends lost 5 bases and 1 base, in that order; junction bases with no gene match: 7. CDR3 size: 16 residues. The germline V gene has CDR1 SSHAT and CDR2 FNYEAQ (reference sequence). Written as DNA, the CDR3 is TGTGCCAGCAGCACGGGACAGGGACGAGGCACAGATACGCAGTATTTT. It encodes CASSTGQGRGTDTQYF. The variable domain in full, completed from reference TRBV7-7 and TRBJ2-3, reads GAGVSQSPRYKVTKRGQDVTLRCDPISSHATLYWYQQALGQGPEFLTYFNYEAQPDKSGLPSDRFSAERPEGSISTLTIQRTEQRDSAMYRCASSTGQGRGTDTQYFGPGTRLTVL.

The CDR3 is CASSLAGTDNYGYTF. The DNA of the CDR3 is TGTGCCAGCAGCTTGGCCGGGACAGATAACTATGGCTACACCTTC. The chain has TRBV5-6 and TRBJ1-2, with 7 bases that match TRBD1. This CDR3 region has 15 residues. Germline CDR1 SGHDT, CDR2 YYEEEE. The J segment lost 1 base and the V segment lost 0 bases, leaving 3 bases of the junction unmatched.

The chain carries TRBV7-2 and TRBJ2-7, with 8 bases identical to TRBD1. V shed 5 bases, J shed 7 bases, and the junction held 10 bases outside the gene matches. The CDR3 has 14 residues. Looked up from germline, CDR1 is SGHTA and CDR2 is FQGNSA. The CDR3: CASSPRTGIREQYF. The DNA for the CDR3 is TGTGCCAGCAGCCCTAGGACAGGGATCCGGGAGCAGTACTTC.